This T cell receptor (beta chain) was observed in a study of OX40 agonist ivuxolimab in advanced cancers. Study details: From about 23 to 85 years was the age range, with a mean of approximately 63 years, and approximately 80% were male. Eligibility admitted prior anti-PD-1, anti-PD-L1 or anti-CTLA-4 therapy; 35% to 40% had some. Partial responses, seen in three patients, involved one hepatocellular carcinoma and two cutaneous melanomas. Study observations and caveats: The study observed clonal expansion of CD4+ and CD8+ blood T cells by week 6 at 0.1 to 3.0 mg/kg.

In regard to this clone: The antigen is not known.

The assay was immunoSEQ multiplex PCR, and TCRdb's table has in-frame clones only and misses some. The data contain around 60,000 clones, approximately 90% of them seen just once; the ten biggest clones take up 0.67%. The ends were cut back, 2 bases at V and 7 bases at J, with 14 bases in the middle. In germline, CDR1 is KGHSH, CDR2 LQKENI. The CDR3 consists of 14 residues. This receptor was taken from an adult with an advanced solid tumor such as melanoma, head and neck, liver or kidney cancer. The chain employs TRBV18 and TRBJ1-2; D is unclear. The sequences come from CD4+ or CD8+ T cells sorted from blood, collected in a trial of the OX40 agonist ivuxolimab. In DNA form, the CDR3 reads TGTGCCAGCTCACCAGAGCCGGGAGGACGTGGCTACACCTTC. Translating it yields CASSPEPGGRGYTF. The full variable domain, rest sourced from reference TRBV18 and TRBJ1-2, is NAGVMQNPRHLVRRRGQEARLRCSPMKGHSHVYWYRQLPEEGLKFMVYLQKENIIDESGMPKERFSAEFPKEGPSILRIQQVVRGDSAAYFCASSPEPGGRGYTFGSGTRLTVV.